This T cell receptor (beta chain) was profiled in a study of T cells in Graves' hyperthyroidism and ophthalmopathy. The source material, RNA transcripts, was used to amplify TCR beta CDR3 regions. The HTBI primer set drove a first-round RT-PCR of the TCR CDR3. One entry per CDR3 protein results from TCRdb running MiXCR on the multiplex PCR reads. The repertoire has roughly 840,000 distinct CDR3 sequences, roughly 40% of them found once; the top ten carry about 9%. The study's findings and limits: Blood also carried most thyroid clonotypes expanded above 0.001.

Notes on this clonotype: The antigen is not known.

Absence of ophthalmopathy progression within 18 months defined stable Graves' hyperthyroidism. Fresh peripheral blood, about 9.6 ml, yielded the PBMCs. Trimming cost V 2 bases and J 1 base, with 10 bases left between them. CDR1 is SGDLS and CDR2 is YYNGEE in the germline V gene. CDR3 length: 14 residues. The sample comprised blood. The source is a man between 18 and 35 years old with Graves' hyperthyroidism. The chain has TRBV9 and TRBJ2-7; no definite D call. The CDR3 DNA reads as TGTGCCAGCAGCGTCGAATCACCTTCCTACGAGCAGTACTTC. Residues: CASSVESPSYEQYF.